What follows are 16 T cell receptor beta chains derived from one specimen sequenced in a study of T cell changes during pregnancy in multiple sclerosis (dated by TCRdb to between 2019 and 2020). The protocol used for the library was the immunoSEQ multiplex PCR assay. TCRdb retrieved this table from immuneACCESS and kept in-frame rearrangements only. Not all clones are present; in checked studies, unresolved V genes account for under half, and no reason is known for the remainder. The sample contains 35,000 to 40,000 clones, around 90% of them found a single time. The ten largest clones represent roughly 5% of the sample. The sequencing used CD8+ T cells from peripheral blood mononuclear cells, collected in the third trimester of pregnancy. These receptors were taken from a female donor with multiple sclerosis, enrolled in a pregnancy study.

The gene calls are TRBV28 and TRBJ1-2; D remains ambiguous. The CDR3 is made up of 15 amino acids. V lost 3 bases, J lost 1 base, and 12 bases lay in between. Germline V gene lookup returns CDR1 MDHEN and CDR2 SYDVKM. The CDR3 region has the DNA TGTGCCAGCAGTTTGAGCCAGGAAGGTAACTATGGCTACACCTTC. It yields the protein CASSLSQEGNYGYTF.

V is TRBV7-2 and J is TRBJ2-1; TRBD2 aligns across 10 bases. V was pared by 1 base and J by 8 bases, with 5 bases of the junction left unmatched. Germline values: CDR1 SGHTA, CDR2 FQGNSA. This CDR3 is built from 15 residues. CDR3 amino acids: CASSLDWLAGDEQFF. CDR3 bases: TGTGCCAGCAGCTTAGATTGGCTAGCGGGAGATGAGCAGTTCTTC. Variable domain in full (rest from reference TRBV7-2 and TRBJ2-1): GAGVSQSPSNKVTEKGKDVELRCDPISGHTALYWYRQSLGQGLEFLIYFQGNSAPDKSGLPSDRFSAERTGGSVSTLTIQRTQQEDSAVYLCASSLDWLAGDEQFFGPGTRLTVL.

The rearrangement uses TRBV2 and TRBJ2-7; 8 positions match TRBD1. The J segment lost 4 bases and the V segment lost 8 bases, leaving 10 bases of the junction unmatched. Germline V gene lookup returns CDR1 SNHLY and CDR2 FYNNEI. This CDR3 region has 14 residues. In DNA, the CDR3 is TGTGCCAGCGACCCGGACAGGGACCCTTACGAGCAGTACTTC. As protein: CASDPDRDPYEQYF.

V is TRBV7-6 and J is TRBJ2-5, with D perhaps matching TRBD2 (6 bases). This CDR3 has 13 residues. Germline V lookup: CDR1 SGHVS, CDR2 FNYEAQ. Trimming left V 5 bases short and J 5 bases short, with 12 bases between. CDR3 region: CASSQYGGETQYF. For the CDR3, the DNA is TGTGCCAGCAGCCAATATGGGGGGGAGACCCAGTACTTC.

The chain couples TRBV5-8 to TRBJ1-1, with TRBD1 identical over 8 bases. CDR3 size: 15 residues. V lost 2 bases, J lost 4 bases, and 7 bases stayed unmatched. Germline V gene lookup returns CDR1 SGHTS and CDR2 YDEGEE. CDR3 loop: CASSFGQGGSTEAFF. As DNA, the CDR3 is TGTGCCAGCAGCTTTGGACAGGGTGGAAGCACTGAAGCTTTCTTT. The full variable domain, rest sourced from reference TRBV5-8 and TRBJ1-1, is EAGVTQSPTHLIKTRGQQATLRCSPISGHTSVYWYQQALGLGLQFLLWYDEGEERNRGNFPPRFSGRQFPNYSSELNVNALELEDSALYLCASSFGQGGSTEAFFGQGTRLTVV.

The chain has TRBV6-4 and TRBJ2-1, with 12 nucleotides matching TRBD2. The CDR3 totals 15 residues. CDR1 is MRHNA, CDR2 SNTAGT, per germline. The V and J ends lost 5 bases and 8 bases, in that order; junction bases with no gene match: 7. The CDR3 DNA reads TGTGCCAGCAGTCCGACTAGCGGGAGCATGGATGAGCAGTTCTTC. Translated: CASSPTSGSMDEQFF.

CDR3 DNA: TGTGCCAGCAGTTACGTCGGGGTTCGCGCGGCCGGGGAGCTGTTTTTT. It encodes CASSYVGVRAAGELFF. This sequence joins TRBV6-6 and TRBJ2-2, with D possibly TRBD2 on 5 matching bases. The germline V and J ends were trimmed by 2 bases and 6 bases, with 16 bases remaining between them. The V gene's germline CDR1 is MNHNY and CDR2 SVGAGI (reference sequence). CDR3 size: 16 residues.

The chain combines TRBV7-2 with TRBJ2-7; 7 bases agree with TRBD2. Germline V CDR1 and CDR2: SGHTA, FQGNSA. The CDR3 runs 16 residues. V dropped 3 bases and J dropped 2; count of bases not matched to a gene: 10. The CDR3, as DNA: TGTGCCAGCAGCTTTGCTAGCGGAATCAGACCCTACGAGCAGTACTTC. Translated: CASSFASGIRPYEQYF.

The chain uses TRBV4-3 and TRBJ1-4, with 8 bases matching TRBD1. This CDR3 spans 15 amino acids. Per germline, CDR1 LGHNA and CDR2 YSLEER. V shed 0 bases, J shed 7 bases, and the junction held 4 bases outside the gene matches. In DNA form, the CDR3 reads TGCGCCAGCAGCCAAGATGGGGGGACAGGTGAAAAACTGTTTTTT. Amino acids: CASSQDGGTGEKLFF.

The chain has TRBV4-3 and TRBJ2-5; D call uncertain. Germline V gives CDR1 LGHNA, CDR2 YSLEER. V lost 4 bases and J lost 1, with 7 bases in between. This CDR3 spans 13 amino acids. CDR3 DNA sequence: TGCGCCAGCAGCCGCGGAGTCCAAGAGACCCAGTACTTC. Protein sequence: CASSRGVQETQYF.

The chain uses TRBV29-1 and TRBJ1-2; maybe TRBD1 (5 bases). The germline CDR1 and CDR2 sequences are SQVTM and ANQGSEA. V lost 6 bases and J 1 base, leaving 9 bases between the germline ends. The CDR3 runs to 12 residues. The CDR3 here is CSVIQVNYGYTF. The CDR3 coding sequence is TGCAGCGTGATACAGGTTAACTATGGCTACACCTTC.

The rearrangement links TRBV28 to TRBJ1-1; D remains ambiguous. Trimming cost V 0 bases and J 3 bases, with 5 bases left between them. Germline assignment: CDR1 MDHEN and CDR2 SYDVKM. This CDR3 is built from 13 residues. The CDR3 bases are TGTGCCAGCAGTTTATGGCGGTACACTGAAGCTTTCTTT. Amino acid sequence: CASSLWRYTEAFF. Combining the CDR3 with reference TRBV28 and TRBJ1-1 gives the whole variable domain DVKVTQSSRYLVKRTGEKVFLECVQDMDHENMFWYRQDPGLGLRLIYFSYDVKMKEKGDIPEGYSVSREKKERFSLILESASTNQTSMYLCASSLWRYTEAFFGQGTRLTVV.

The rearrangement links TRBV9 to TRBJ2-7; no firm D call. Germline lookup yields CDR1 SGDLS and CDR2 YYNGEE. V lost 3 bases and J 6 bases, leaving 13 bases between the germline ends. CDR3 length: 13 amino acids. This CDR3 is CASSATGYGEQYF. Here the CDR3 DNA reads TGTGCCAGCAGCGCGACTGGATACGGCGAGCAGTACTTC.

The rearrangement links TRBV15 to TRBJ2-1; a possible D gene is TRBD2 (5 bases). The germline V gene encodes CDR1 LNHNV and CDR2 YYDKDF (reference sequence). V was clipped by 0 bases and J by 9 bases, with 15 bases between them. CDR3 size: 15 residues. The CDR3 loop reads CATSRDGSGAVEQFF. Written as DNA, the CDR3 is TGTGCCACCAGCAGAGATGGAAGTGGAGCGGTTGAGCAGTTCTTC.

CDR3 in DNA: TGTGCCAGTAGTCCCGGGACAAGTTACAATGAGCAGTTCTTC. It is translated as CASSPGTSYNEQFF. This rearrangement joins TRBV19 to TRBJ2-1, with a weak D call TRBD1 (6 bases). Germline V lookup: CDR1 LNHDA, CDR2 SQIVND (reference sequence). The ends were cut back, 5 bases at V and 4 bases at J, with 12 bases in the middle. This CDR3 contains 14 residues.

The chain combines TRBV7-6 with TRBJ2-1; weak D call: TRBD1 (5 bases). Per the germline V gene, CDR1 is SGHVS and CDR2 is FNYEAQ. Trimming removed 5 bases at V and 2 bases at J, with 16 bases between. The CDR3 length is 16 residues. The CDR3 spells CASSAGQGIAYNEQFF. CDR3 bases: TGTGCCAGCAGCGCCGGCCAGGGAATAGCCTACAATGAGCAGTTCTTC. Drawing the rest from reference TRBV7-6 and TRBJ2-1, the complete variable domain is GAGVSQSPRYKVTKRGQDVALRCDPISGHVSLYWYRQALGQGPEFLTYFNYEAQQDKSGLPNDRFSAERPEGSISTLTIQRTEQRDSAMYRCASSAGQGIAYNEQFFGPGTRLTVL.